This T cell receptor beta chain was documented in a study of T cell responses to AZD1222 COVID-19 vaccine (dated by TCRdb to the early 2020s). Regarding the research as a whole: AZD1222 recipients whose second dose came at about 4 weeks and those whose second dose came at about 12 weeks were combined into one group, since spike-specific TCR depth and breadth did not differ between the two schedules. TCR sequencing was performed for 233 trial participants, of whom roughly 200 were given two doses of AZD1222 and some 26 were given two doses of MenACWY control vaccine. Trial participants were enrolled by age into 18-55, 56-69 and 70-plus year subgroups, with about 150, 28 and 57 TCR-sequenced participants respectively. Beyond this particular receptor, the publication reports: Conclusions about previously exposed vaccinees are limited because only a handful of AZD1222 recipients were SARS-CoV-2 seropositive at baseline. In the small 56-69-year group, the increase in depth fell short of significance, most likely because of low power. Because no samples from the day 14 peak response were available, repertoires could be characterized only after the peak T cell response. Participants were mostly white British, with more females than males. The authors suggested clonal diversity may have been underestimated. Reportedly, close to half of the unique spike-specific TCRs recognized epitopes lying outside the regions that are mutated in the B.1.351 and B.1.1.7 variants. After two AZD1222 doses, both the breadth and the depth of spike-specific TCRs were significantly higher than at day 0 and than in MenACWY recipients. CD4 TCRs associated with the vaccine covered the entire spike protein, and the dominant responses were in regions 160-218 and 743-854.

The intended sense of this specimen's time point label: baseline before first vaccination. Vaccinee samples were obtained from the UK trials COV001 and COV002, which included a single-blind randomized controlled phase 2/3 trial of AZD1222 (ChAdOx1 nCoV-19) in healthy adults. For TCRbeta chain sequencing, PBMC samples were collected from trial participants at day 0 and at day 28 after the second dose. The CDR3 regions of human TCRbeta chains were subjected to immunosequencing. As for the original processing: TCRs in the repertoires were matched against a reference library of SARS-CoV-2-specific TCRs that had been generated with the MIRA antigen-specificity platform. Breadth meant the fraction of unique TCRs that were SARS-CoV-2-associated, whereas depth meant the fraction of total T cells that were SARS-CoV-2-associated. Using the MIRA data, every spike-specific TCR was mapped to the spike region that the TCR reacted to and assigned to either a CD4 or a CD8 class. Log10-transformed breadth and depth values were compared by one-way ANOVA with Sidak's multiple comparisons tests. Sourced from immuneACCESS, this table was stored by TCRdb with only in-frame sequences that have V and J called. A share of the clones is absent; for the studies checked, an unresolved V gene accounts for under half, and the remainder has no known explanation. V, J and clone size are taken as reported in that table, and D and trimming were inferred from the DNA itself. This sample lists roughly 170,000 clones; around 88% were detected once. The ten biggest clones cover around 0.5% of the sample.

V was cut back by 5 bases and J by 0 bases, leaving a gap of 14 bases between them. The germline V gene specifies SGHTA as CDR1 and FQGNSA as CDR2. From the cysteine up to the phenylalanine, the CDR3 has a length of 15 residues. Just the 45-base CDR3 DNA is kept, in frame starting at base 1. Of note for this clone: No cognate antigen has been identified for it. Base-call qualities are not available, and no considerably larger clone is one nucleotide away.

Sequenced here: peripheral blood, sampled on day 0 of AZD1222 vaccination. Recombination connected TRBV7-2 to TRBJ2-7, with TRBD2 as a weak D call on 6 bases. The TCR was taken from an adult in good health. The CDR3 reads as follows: CASSPAGLSSYEQYF. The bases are TGTGCCAGCAGCCCCGCGGGGCTCAGCTCCTACGAGCAGTACTTC.